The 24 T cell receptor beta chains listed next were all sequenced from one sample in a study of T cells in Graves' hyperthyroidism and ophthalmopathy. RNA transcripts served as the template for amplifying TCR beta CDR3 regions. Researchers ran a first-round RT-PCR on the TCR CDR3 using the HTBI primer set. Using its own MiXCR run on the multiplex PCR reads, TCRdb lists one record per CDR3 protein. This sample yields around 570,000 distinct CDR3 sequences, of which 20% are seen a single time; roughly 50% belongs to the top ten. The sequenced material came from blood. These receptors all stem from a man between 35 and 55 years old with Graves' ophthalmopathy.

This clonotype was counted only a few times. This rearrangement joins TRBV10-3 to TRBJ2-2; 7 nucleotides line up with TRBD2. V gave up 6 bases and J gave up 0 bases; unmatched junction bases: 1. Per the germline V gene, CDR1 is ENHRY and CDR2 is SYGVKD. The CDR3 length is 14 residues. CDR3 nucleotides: TGTGCCATCAGCGGGGGGTCGAACACCGGGGAGCTGTTTTTT. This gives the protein CAISGGSNTGELFF.

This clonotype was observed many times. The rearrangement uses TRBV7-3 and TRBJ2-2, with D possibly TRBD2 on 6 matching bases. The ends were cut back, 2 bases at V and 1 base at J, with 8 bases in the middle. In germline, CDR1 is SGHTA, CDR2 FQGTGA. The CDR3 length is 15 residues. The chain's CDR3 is CASSLRGKNTGELFF. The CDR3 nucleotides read TGTGCCAGCAGCTTACGCGGGAAGAACACCGGGGAGCTGTTTTTT. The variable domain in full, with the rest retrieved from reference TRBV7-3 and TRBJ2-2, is GAGVSQTPSNKVTEKGKYVELRCDPISGHTALYWYRQSLGQGPEFLIYFQGTGAADDSGLPNDRFFAVRPEGSVSTLKIQRTERGDSAVYLCASSLRGKNTGELFFGEGSRLTVL.

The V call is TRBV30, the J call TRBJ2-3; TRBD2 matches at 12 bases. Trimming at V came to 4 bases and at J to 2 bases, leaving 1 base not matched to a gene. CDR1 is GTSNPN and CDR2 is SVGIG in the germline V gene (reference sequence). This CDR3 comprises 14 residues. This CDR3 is CAWTSGGATDTQYF. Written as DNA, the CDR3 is TGTGCCTGGACTAGCGGGGGGGCCACAGATACGCAGTATTTT.

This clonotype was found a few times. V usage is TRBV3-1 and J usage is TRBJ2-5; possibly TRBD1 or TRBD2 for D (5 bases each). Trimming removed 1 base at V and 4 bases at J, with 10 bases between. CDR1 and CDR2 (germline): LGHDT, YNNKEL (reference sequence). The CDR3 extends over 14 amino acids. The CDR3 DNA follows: TGTGCCAGCAGCCAAGTCCTGGGGGTAGAGACCCAGTACTTC. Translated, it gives CASSQVLGVETQYF.

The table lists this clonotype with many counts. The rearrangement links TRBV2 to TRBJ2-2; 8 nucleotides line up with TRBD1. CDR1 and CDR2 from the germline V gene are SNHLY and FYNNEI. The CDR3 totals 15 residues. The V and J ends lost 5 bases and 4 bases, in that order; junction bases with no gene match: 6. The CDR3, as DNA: TGTGCCAGCAGTACGAGACAGGGGCGCACCGGGGAGCTGTTTTTT. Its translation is CASSTRQGRTGELFF.

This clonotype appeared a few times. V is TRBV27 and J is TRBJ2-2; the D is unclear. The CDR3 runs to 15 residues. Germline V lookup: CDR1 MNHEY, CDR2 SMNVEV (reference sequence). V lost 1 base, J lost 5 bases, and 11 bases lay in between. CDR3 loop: CASSLYFLGTGELFF. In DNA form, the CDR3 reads TGTGCCAGCAGTTTATACTTCCTCGGGACCGGGGAGCTGTTTTTT.

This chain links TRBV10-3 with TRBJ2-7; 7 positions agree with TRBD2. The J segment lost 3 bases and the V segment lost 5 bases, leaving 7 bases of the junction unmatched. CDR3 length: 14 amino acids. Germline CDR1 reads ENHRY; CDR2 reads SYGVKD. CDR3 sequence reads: CAISSSSGRYEQYF. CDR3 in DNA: TGTGCCATCAGTTCTTCTAGCGGACGCTACGAGCAGTACTTC.

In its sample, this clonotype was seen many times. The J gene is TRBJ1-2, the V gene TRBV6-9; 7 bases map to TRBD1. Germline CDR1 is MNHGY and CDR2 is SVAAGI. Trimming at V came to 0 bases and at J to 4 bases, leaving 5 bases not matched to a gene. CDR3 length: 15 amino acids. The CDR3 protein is CASSYSSGQAYGYTF. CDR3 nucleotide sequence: TGTGCCAGCAGTTATTCAAGCGGACAGGCCTATGGCTACACCTTC.

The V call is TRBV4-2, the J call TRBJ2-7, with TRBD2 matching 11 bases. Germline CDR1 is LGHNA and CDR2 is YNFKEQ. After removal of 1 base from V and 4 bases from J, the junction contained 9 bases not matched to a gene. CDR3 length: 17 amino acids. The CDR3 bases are TGTGCCAGCAGCCAAGTCGCGGTAGCGGGAGGGCGGTACGAGCAGTACTTC. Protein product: CASSQVAVAGGRYEQYF.

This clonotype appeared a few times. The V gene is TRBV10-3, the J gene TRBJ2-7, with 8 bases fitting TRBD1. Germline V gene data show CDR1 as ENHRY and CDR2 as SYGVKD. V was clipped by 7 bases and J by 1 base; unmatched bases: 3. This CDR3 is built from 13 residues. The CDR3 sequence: CAIKTGESYEQYF. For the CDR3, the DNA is TGTGCCATCAAGACAGGGGAATCCTACGAGCAGTACTTC.

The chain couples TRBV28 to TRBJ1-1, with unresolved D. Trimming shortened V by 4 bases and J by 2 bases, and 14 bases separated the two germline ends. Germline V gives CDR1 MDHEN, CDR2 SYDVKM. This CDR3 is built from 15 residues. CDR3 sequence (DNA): TGTGCCAGCAGTTCCCCGGAGGCGACCAACACTGAAGCTTTCTTT. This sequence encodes CASSSPEATNTEAFF.

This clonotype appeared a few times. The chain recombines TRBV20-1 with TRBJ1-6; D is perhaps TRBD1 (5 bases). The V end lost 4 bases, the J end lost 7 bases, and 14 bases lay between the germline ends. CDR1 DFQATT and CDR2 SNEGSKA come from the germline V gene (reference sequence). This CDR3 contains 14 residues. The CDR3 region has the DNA TGCAGTGCTAACCGATCGGGGGGGAATTCACCCCTCCACTTT. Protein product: CSANRSGGNSPLHF.

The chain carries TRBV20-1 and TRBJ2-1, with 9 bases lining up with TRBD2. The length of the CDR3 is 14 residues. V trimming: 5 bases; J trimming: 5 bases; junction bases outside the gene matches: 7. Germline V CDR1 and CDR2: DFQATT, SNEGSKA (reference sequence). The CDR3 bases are TGCAGTGCTGCTTTAGCGGGAGTGAACAATGAGCAGTTCTTC. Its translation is CSAALAGVNNEQFF.

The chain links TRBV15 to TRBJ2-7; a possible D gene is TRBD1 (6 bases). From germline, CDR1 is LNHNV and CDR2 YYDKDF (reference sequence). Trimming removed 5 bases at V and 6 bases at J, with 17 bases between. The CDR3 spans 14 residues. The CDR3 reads CATSQDRQVSEQYF. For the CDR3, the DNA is TGTGCCACCAGCCAGGACCGACAGGTTTCCGAGCAGTACTTC.

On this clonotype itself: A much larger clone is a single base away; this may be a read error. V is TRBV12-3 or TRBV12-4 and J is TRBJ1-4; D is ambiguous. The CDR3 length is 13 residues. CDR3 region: CPSSLSWAEKLFF. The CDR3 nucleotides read TGTCCCAGCAGTTTATCCTGGGCAGAAAAACTGTTTTTT.

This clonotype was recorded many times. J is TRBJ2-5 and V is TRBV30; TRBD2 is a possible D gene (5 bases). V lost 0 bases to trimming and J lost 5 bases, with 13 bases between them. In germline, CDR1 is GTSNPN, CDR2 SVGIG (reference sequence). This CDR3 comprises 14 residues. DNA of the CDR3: TGTGCCTGGAGTGTAGACGGGGTACGGGAGACCCAGTACTTC. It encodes CAWSVDGVRETQYF.

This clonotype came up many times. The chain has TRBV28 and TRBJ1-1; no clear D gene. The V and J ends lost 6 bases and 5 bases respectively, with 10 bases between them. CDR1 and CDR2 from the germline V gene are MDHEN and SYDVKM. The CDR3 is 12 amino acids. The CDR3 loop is CASSADKTEAFF. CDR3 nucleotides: TGTGCCAGCAGCGCCGACAAAACTGAAGCTTTCTTT.

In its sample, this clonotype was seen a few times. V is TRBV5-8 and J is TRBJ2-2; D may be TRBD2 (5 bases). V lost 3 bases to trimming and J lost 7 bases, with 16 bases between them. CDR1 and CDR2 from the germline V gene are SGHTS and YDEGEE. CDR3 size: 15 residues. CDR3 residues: CASSSKREGNGELFF. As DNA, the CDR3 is TGTGCCAGCAGCTCTAAACGAGAGGGTAACGGGGAGCTGTTTTTT.

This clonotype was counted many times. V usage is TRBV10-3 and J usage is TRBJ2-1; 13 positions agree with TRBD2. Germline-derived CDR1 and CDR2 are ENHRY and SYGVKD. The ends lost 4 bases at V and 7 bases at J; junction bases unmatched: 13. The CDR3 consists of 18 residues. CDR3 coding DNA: TGTGCCATCAGTGCGGGCAGGGGACTAGCGGGATCGGGGAATGAGCAGTTCTTC. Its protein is CAISAGRGLAGSGNEQFF.

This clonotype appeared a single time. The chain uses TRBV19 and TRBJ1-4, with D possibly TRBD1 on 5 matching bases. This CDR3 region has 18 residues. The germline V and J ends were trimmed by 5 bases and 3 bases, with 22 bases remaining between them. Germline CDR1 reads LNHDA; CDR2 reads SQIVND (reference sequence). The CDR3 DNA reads TGTGCCAGTAGTGTCGGGACTCTGGGGTTTCTAGCTAATGAAAAACTGTTTTTT. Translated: CASSVGTLGFLANEKLFF.

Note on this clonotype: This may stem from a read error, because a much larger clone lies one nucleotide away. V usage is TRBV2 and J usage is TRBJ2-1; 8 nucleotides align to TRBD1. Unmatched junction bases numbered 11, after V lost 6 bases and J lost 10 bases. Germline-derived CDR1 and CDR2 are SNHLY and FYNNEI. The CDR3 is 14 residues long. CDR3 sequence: CASRITGGKAEQFF. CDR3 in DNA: TGTGCCAGCAGGATTACAGGGGGAAAGGCCGAGCAGTTCTTC.

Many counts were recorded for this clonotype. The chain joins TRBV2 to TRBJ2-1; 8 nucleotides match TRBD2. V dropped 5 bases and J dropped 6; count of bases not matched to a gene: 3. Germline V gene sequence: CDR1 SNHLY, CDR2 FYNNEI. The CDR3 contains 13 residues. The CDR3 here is CASSIAGSNEQFF. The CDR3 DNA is TGTGCCAGCAGTATAGCGGGAAGCAATGAGCAGTTCTTC.

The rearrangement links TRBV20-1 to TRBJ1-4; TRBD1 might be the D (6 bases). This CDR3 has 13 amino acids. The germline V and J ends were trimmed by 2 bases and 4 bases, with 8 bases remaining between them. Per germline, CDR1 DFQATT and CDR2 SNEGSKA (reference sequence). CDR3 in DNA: TGCAGTGCTAGAAGGACAGTTAATGAAAAACTGTTTTTT. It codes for CSARRTVNEKLFF.

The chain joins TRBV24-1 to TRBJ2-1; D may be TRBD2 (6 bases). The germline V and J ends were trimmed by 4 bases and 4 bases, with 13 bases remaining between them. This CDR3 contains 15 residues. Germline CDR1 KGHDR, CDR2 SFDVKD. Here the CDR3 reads CATSELTGSYNEQFF. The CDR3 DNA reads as TGTGCCACCAGTGAATTGACCGGGAGTTACAATGAGCAGTTCTTC.